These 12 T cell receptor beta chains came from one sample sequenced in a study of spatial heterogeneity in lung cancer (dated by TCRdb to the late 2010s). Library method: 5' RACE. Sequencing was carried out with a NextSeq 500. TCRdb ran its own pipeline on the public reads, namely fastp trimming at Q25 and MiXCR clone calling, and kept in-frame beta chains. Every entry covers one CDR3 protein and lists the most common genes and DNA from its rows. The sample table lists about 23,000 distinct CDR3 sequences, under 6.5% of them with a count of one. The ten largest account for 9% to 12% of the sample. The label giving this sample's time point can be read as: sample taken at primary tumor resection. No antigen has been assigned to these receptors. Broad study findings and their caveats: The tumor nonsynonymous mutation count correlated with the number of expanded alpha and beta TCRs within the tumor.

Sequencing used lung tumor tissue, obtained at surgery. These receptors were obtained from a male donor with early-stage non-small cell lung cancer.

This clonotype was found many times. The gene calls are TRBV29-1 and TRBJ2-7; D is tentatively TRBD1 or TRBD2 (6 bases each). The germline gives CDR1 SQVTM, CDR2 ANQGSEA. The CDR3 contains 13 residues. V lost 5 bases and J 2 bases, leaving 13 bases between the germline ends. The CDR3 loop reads CSVSVGGPYEQYF. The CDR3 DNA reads TGCAGCGTTTCAGTCGGGGGCCCCTACGAGCAGTACTTC.

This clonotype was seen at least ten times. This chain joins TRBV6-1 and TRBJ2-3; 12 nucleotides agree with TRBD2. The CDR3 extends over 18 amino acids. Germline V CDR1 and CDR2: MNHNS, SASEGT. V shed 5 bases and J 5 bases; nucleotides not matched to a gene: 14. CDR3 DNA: TGTGCCAGCAGTCTTCGACCCTCTAGCGGGGGGGCCATAGATACGCAGTATTTT. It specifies CASSLRPSSGGAIDTQYF.

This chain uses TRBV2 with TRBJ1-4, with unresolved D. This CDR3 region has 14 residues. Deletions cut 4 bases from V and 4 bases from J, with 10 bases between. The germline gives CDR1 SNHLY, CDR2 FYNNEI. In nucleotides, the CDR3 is TGTGCCAGCAGTGGGTCTTTCTTTAATGAAAAACTGTTTTTT. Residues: CASSGSFFNEKLFF. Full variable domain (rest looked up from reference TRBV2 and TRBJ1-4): EPEVTQTPSHQVTQMGQEVILRCVPISNHLYFYWYRQILGQKVEFLVSFYNNEISEKSEIFDDQFSVERPDGSNFTLKIRSTKLEDSAMYFCASSGSFFNEKLFFGSGTQLSVL.

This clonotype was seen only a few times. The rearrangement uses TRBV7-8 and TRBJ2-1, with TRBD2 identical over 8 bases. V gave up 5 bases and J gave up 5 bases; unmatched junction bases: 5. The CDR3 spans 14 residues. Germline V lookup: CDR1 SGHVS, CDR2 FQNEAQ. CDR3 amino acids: CASSTGTSNNEQFF. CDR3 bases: TGTGCCAGCAGCACCGGGACTAGTAACAATGAGCAGTTCTTC.

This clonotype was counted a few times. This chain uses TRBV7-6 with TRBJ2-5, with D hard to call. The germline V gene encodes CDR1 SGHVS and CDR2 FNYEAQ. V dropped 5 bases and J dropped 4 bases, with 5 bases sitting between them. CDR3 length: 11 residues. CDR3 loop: CASSPRETQYF. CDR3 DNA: TGTGCCAGCAGCCCCAGAGAGACCCAGTACTTC.

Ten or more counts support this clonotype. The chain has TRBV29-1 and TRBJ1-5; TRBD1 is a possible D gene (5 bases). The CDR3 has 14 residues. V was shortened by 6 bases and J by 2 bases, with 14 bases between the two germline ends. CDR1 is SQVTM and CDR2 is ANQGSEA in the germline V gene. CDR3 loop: CSVRGIGGNQPQHF. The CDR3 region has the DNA TGCAGCGTGAGGGGTATAGGGGGCAATCAGCCCCAGCATTTT. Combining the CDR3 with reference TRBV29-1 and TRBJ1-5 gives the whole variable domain SAVISQKPSRDICQRGTSLTIQCQVDSQVTMMFWYRQQPGQSLTLIATANQGSEATYESGFVIDKFPISRPNLTFSTLTVSNMSPEDSSIYLCSVRGIGGNQPQHFGDGTRLSIL.

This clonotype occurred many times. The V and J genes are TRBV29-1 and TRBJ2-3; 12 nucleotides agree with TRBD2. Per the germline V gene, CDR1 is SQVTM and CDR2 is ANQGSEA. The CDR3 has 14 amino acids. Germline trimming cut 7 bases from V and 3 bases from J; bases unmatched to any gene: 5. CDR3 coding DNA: TGCAGCGCTCCGACTAGCGGGAGTACAGATACGCAGTATTTT. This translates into CSAPTSGSTDTQYF.

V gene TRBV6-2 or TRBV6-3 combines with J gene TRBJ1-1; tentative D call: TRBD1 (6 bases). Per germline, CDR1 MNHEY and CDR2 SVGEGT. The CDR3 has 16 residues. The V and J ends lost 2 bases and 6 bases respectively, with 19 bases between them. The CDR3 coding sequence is TGTGCCAGCAGTTACGGGCAGGGGCTCAGGGTCCCTGAAGCTTTCTTT. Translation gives CASSYGQGLRVPEAFF.

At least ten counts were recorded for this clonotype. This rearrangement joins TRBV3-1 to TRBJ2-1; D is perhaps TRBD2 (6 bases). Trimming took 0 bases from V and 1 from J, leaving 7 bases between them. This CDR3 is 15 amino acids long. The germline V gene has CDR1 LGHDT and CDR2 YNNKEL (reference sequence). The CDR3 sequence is CASSQERGSYNEQFF. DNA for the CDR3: TGTGCCAGCAGCCAAGAGCGGGGTTCCTACAATGAGCAGTTCTTC.

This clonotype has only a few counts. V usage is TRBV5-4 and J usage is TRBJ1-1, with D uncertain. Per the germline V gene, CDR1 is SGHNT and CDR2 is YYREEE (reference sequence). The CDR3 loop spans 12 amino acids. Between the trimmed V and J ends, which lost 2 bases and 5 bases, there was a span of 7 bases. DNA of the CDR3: TGTGCCAGCAGCTTAATTGGGACTGAAGCTTTCTTT. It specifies CASSLIGTEAFF.

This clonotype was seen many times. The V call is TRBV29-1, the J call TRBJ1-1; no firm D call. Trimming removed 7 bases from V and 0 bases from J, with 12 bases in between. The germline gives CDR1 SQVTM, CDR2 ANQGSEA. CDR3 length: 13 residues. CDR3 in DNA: TGCAGCGCCTACGTCGGTCTGAACACTGAAGCTTTCTTT. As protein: CSAYVGLNTEAFF.

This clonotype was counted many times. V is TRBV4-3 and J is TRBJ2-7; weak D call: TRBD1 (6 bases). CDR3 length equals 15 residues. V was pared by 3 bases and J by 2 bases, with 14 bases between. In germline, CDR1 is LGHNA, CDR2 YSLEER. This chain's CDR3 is CASSHKGNRAYEQYF. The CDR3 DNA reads TGCGCCAGCAGCCATAAGGGGAACAGGGCCTACGAGCAGTACTTC.